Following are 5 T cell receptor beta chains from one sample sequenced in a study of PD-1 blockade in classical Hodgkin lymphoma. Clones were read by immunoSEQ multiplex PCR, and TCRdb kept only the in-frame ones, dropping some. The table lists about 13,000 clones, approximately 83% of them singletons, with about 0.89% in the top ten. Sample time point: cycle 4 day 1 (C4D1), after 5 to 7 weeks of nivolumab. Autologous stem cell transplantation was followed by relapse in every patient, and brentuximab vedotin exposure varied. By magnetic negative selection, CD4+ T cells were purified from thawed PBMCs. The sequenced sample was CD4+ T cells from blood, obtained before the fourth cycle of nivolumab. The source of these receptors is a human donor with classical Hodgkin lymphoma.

CDR3 DNA sequence: TGTGCCAGCAGCCCGACTGCCTGGACGGGCGAGCAGTACTTC. It yields the protein CASSPTAWTGEQYF. This chain uses TRBV6-6 with TRBJ2-7; no clear D gene. Between the trimmed V and J ends, which lost 6 bases and 6 bases, there was a span of 18 bases. This CDR3 has 14 amino acids. Per germline, CDR1 MNHNY and CDR2 SVGAGI (reference sequence).

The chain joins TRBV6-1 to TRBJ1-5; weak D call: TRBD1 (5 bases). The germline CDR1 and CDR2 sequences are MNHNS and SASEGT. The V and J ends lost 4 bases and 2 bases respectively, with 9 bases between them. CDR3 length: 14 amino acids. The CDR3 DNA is TGTGCCAGCAGTGGGACACCGGGCAATCAGCCCCAGCATTTT. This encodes CASSGTPGNQPQHF.

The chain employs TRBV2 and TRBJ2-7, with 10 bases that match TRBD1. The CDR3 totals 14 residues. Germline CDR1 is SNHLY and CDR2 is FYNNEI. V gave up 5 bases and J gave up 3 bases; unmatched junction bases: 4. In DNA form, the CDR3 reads TGTGCCAGCAGTCCTCGGGACAGGGGCTACGAGCAGTACTTC. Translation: CASSPRDRGYEQYF.

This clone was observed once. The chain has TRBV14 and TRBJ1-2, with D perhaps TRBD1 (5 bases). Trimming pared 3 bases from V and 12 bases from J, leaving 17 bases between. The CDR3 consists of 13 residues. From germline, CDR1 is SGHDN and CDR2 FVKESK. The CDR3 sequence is CASSQAGTPKNTF. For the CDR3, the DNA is TGTGCCAGCAGCCAGGCCGGGACCCCAAAGAACACCTTC.

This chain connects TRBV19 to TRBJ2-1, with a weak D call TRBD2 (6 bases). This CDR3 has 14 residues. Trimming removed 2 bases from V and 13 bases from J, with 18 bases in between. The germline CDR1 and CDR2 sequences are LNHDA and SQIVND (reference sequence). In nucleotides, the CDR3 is TGTGCCAGTAGTATAAACCTGGGGGGTAGCCCACAGTTCTTC. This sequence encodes CASSINLGGSPQFF.